These 9 T cell receptor beta chains originate from one sample sequenced in a study of cytomegalovirus exposure and HLA in healthy donors. Generated by immunoSEQ multiplex PCR, the TCRdb table keeps only in-frame clones and is missing some. The sample carries under 75,000 clones, nearly 98% recorded once. The sequencing sample was made of PBMCs. Receptors were obtained from a woman between 18 and 29 years old in good health and CMV-seropositive.

A few counts support this clone. V gene TRBV5-1 combines with J gene TRBJ2-3; D ambiguous. Per germline, CDR1 SGHRS and CDR2 YFSETQ. V was pared by 1 base and J by 3 bases, with 18 bases between. This CDR3 contains 17 residues. CDR3 in DNA: TGCGCCAGCAGCTTGTTTCCCTCGGCTGCTAGGACAGATACGCAGTATTTT. Translating it yields CASSLFPSAARTDTQYF.

The chain employs TRBV30 and TRBJ1-5; 10 bases map to TRBD1. J was trimmed by 6 bases and V by 1 base; bases with no gene match: 9. The CDR3 extends over 16 amino acids. From germline, CDR1 is GTSNPN and CDR2 SVGIG (reference sequence). Written as DNA, the CDR3 is TGTGCCTGGAGTGAACTCCCCGGGACAGGGGCTCAGCCCCAGCATTTT. It specifies CAWSELPGTGAQPQHF.

The rearrangement links TRBV2 to TRBJ2-7, with TRBD1 matching over 9 bases. Germline assignment: CDR1 SNHLY and CDR2 FYNNEI. The CDR3 extends over 14 amino acids. Trimming took 6 bases from V and 3 from J; bases not matched to a gene: 6. The CDR3 loop is CASRPGQGIYEQYF. The DNA for the CDR3 is TGTGCCAGCAGGCCGGGACAGGGCATCTACGAGCAGTACTTC. Together with reference TRBV2 and TRBJ2-7, the CDR3 gives the full variable domain: EPEVTQTPSHQVTQMGQEVILRCVPISNHLYFYWYRQILGQKVEFLVSFYNNEISEKSEIFDDQFSVERPDGSNFTLKIRSTKLEDSAMYFCASRPGQGIYEQYFGPGTRLTVT.

This rearrangement joins TRBV4-1 to TRBJ1-2, with D possibly matching TRBD1 (6 bases). Between the trimmed V and J ends, which lost 0 bases and 7 bases, there was a span of 12 bases. Germline assignment: CDR1 MGHRA and CDR2 YSYEKL. This CDR3 region has 14 residues. The CDR3 loop reads CASSQDGAGAGYTF. CDR3 DNA sequence: TGCGCCAGCAGCCAAGATGGGGCAGGGGCTGGCTACACCTTC.

The gene calls are TRBV11-2 and TRBJ2-3; 7 nucleotides line up with TRBD2. The CDR3 extends over 17 amino acids. Germline assignment: CDR1 SGHAT and CDR2 FQNNGV. V shed 0 bases, J shed 0 bases, and the junction held 6 bases outside the gene matches. The chain's CDR3 is CASSLDLGSGSTDTQYF. As DNA, the CDR3 is TGTGCCAGCAGCTTAGATCTTGGTAGCGGGAGCACAGATACGCAGTATTTT.

The V and J genes are TRBV14 and TRBJ2-7, with a tentative D call TRBD2 (6 bases). The CDR3 length is 15 residues. The V gene's germline CDR1 is SGHDN and CDR2 FVKESK. With 1 base removed from V and 3 bases from J, the gap between germline ends came to 13 bases. CDR3 nucleotides: TGTGCCAGCAGCCAAGGATACGGGAGCGGCTACGAGCAGTACTTC. It specifies CASSQGYGSGYEQYF.

The chain joins TRBV9 to TRBJ2-7; 10 nucleotides match TRBD2. CDR3 size: 14 residues. The germline CDR1 and CDR2 sequences are SGDLS and YYNGEE. Trimming cost V 4 bases and J 4 bases; bases outside gene matches: 5. The CDR3 nucleotides read TGTGCCAGCAGCCCGCGGACTAGCGGTTACGAGCAGTACTTC. Protein: CASSPRTSGYEQYF.

The chain recombines TRBV4-1 with TRBJ1-1; TRBD1 might be the D (5 bases). The V end lost 3 bases, the J end lost 0 bases, and 11 bases lay between the germline ends. Germline V CDR1 and CDR2: MGHRA, YSYEKL. This CDR3 comprises 15 residues. CDR3 bases: TGCGCCAGCAGCCAGTTAACAGGCTTGAACACTGAAGCTTTCTTT. Translated: CASSQLTGLNTEAFF.

Only one count was recorded for this clone. The chain is built from TRBV4-1 and TRBJ1-6; maybe TRBD1 (5 bases). The V end lost 4 bases, the J end lost 6 bases, and 13 bases lay between the germline ends. The germline V gene has CDR1 MGHRA and CDR2 YSYEKL. The CDR3 has 15 residues. For the CDR3, the DNA is TGCGCCAGCAGCCGAACCGGGACTCTTAATTCACCCCTCCACTTT. It translates to CASSRTGTLNSPLHF.